The T cell receptor beta chain under discussion was sequenced for a study of blood T cell repertoires in COVID-19. The wider study: T cells, B-cell-depleted T cells, or PBMCs supplied cDNA or gDNA.

How the authors handled the data: Estimation of nucleated cell counts was performed using reference gene primer amplification. Profiling relied on immunoSEQ multiplex PCR, and the TCRdb table lists in-frame clones only, not all of them. V, J and clone size reflect that table, while D and trimming were determined from the DNA. Among 200,000 to 300,000 clones listed, 90% were seen once. Trimming cost V 0 bases and J 0 bases; bases outside gene matches: 3. This CDR3 is built from 16 residues. Germline V gene sequence: CDR1 SGHTS, CDR2 YDEGEE. Membership in each cohort depended on participant-reported clinical history.

Sequencing input: PBMCs or T cells enriched from blood (not recorded which). The TCR was taken from a man aged 45 to 65 who had been exposed to COVID-19. The V and J genes are TRBV5-8 and TRBJ1-3, with 7 bases that match TRBD1. CDR3 DNA: TGTGCCAGCAGCTTGGAGAGGACAGGCTCTGGAAACACCATATATTTT. It specifies CASSLERTGSGNTIYF. Full variable domain (outside the CDR3, taken from reference TRBV5-8 and TRBJ1-3): EAGVTQSPTHLIKTRGQQATLRCSPISGHTSVYWYQQALGLGLQFLLWYDEGEERNRGNFPPRFSGRQFPNYSSELNVNALELEDSALYLCASSLERTGSGNTIYFGEGSWLTVV.